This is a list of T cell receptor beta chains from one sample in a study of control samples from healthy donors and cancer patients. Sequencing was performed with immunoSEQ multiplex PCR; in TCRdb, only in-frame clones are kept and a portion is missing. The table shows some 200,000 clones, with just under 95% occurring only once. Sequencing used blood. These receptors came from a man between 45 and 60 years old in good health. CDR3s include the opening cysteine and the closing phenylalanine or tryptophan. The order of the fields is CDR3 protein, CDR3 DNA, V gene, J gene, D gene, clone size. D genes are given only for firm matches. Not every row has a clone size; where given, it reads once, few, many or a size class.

CDR3 protein: CAGGGPSGANVLTF; CDR3 DNA: TGTGCCGGAGGGGGGCCTTCTGGGGCCAACGTCCTGACTTTC; V gene: TRBV7-9; J gene: TRBJ2-6; D gene: .; clone size: .
CDR3 protein: CASSYRANYGYTF; CDR3 DNA: TGTGCCAGCAGTTACAGGGCTAACTATGGCTACACCTTC; V gene: TRBV6-2/TRBV6-3; J gene: TRBJ1-2; D gene: .; clone size: .
CDR3 protein: CASSSQVPGGDTEAFF; CDR3 DNA: TGTGCCAGCAGTTCCCAGGTCCCAGGGGGAGATACTGAAGCTTTCTTT; V gene: TRBV28; J gene: TRBJ1-1; D gene: TRBD1; clone size: .
CDR3 protein: CASSAGTGRDTQYF; CDR3 DNA: TGTGCCAGCAGCGCCGGGACAGGGAGGGATACGCAGTATTTT; V gene: TRBV7-9; J gene: TRBJ2-3; D gene: TRBD1; clone size: .
CDR3 protein: CASSPQRLGNTEAFF; CDR3 DNA: TGTGCCAGCTCACCTCAAAGGCTAGGGAACACTGAAGCTTTCTTT; V gene: TRBV18; J gene: TRBJ1-1; D gene: .; clone size: .
CDR3 protein: CASSVTGPSYNEQFF; CDR3 DNA: TGTGCCAGCAGCGTAACAGGGCCGTCCTACAATGAGCAGTTCTTC; V gene: TRBV9; J gene: TRBJ2-1; D gene: .; clone size: .
CDR3 protein: CASSSMGTLSLSSYNSPLHF; CDR3 DNA: TGCGCCAGCAGCTCTATGGGCACGCTAAGTTTAAGCTCCTATAATTCACCCCTCCACTTT; V gene: TRBV5-1; J gene: TRBJ1-6; D gene: .; clone size: .
CDR3 protein: CASRSTESYEQYF; CDR3 DNA: TGTGCCAGCAGGTCGACAGAGTCCTACGAGCAGTACTTC; V gene: TRBV28; J gene: TRBJ2-7; D gene: .; clone size: .
CDR3 protein: CASTIRGKETQYF; CDR3 DNA: TGCGCCAGCACCATACGGGGAAAAGAGACCCAGTACTTC; V gene: TRBV10-2; J gene: TRBJ2-5; D gene: .; clone size: once
CDR3 protein: CASSREGGTEAFF; CDR3 DNA: TGCGCCAGTAGCAGGGAGGGCGGGACTGAAGCTTTCTTT; V gene: TRBV4-1; J gene: TRBJ1-1; D gene: .; clone size: .
CDR3 protein: CASSLSLQQETQYF; CDR3 DNA: TGTGCCAGCAGCTTATCGTTGCAGCAAGAGACCCAGTACTTC; V gene: TRBV7-2; J gene: TRBJ2-5; D gene: .; clone size: .
CDR3 protein: CASSPFGGSNQPQHF; CDR3 DNA: TGTGCCAGCTCACCATTCGGGGGTAGCAATCAGCCCCAGCATTTT; V gene: TRBV18; J gene: TRBJ1-5; D gene: .; clone size: .
CDR3 protein: CASRSDRVVNEQFF; CDR3 DNA: TGTGCCAGCAGGTCGGACAGGGTCGTAAATGAGCAGTTCTTC; V gene: TRBV2; J gene: TRBJ2-1; D gene: TRBD1; clone size: .
CDR3 protein: CASSPGYPPGYGYTF; CDR3 DNA: TGTGCCAGCAGCCCCGGGTACCCCCCGGGCTATGGCTACACCTTC; V gene: TRBV11-2; J gene: TRBJ1-2; D gene: .; clone size: .
CDR3 protein: CAWSVHGWGTDTQYF; CDR3 DNA: TGTGCCTGGAGTGTACACGGATGGGGCACAGATACACAGTATTTT; V gene: TRBV30; J gene: TRBJ2-3; D gene: .; clone size: .
CDR3 protein: CASSLDPPGQYNSPLHF; CDR3 DNA: TGTGCCAGCAGCTTAGATCCTCCGGGACAGTATAATTCACCCCTCCACTTT; V gene: TRBV11-2; J gene: TRBJ1-6; D gene: TRBD1; clone size: .
CDR3 protein: CASSRRGTGGLGQPQHF; CDR3 DNA: TGTGCCAGCAGCCGACGCGGGACAGGGGGCTTGGGTCAGCCCCAGCATTTT; V gene: TRBV28; J gene: TRBJ1-5; D gene: TRBD1; clone size: .
CDR3 protein: CASSTLPSGNTIYF; CDR3 DNA: TGCGCCAGCAGCACTCTTCCCTCTGGAAACACCATATATTTT; V gene: TRBV5-1; J gene: TRBJ1-3; D gene: .; clone size: once
CDR3 protein: CASSIARSLEAFF; CDR3 DNA: TGTGCCAGTAGTATAGCCCGGAGTTTGGAAGCTTTCTTT; V gene: TRBV19; J gene: TRBJ1-1; D gene: .; clone size: .
CDR3 protein: CAIRPDRNQPQHF; CDR3 DNA: TGTGCCATCAGACCCGACAGAAATCAGCCCCAGCATTTT; V gene: TRBV10-3; J gene: TRBJ1-5; D gene: .; clone size: .